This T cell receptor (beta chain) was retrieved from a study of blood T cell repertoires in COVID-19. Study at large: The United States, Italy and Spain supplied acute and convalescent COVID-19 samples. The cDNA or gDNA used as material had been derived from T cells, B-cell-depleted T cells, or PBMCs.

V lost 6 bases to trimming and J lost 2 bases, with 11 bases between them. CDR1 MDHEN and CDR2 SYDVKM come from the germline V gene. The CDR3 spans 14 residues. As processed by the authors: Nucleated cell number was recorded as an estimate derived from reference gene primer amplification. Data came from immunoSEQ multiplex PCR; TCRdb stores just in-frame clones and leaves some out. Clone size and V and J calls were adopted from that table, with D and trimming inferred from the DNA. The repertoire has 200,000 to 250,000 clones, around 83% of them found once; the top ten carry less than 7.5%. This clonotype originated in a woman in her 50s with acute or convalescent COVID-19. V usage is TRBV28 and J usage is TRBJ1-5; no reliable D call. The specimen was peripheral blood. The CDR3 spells CASSYVRGNQPQHF. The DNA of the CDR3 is TGTGCCAGCAGCTATGTCCGGGGCAATCAGCCCCAGCATTTT.